A single sample gave rise to the 32 T cell receptor beta chains below, sequenced in a study of CD8 T cells in ankylosing spondylitis. TCRdb re-derived calls from the 5' RACE reads in MiXCR, one entry per CDR3 protein. The table has fewer than 150,000 distinct CDR3 sequences, 7% to 8% seen once. Material for sequencing was blood, either unsorted or a sorted T cell fraction (not recorded which). The source is a female donor with ankylosing spondylitis or in good health (not recorded which).

This clonotype was recorded many times. The CDR3 bases are TGCAGTGCTAAGAGGGGGGCATTGAACACTGAAGCTTTCTTT. Amino acid sequence: CSAKRGALNTEAFF. V is TRBV20-1 and J is TRBJ1-1; D is possibly TRBD1 (6 bases). Trimming cost V 4 bases and J 0 bases, with 12 bases left between them. The CDR3 runs 14 residues. The germline CDR1 and CDR2 sequences are DFQATT and SNEGSKA (reference sequence).

This clonotype was seen at least ten times. The chain couples TRBV4-1 to TRBJ1-5; no reliable D call. The CDR3 length is 14 residues. CDR1 is MGHRA and CDR2 is YSYEKL in the germline V gene. Trimming left V 3 bases short and J 7 bases short, with 13 bases between. CDR3 residues: CASSQVGVRQPQHF. CDR3 in DNA: TGCGCCAGCAGCCAGGTTGGGGTACGGCAGCCCCAGCATTTT.

This clonotype was found a few times. The genes are TRBV23-1 and TRBJ2-1; possibly TRBD1 or TRBD2 for D (5 bases each). TRBV23-1 is placed among ORFs of uncertain function. V lost 0 bases and J 5 bases, leaving 14 bases between the germline ends. The CDR3 loop spans 16 amino acids. CDR3 residues: CASSQSGDALNNEQFF. In nucleotides, the CDR3 is TGCGCCAGCAGTCAATCAGGGGACGCCCTGAACAATGAGCAGTTCTTC.

This clonotype was recorded many times. CDR3 residues: CSAQDRSSYNEQFF. CDR3 DNA sequence: TGCAGTGCCCAGGACAGGAGCTCCTACAATGAGCAGTTCTTC. The chain uses TRBV20-1 and TRBJ2-1; 7 nucleotides line up with TRBD1. This CDR3 is 14 amino acids long. With V trimmed by 6 bases and J by 0 bases, 5 bases remained unmatched. Germline CDR1 and CDR2: DFQATT and SNEGSKA (reference sequence).

The chain employs TRBV2 and TRBJ2-1, with D tentatively TRBD1 (5 bases). CDR1 is SNHLY, CDR2 FYNNEI, per germline. V was cut by 4 bases and J by 0 bases, with 10 bases left in between. The CDR3 length is 15 residues. The CDR3 coding sequence is TGTGCCAGCAGTGGTGGGGCCCTCTCCTACAATGAGCAGTTCTTC. As protein: CASSGGALSYNEQFF.

This clonotype was seen at least ten times. The chain is built from TRBV9 and TRBJ2-7; a weak D match, TRBD1 (6 bases). V was shortened by 0 bases and J by 0 bases, with 7 bases between the two germline ends. This CDR3 has 14 amino acids. The germline CDR1 and CDR2 sequences are SGDLS and YYNGEE. The chain's CDR3 is CASSVADSSYEQYF. CDR3 nucleotides: TGTGCCAGCAGCGTAGCGGACAGCTCCTACGAGCAGTACTTC.

There are many counts of this clonotype. The chain joins TRBV20-1 to TRBJ1-1; D is unclear. The CDR3 runs to 14 residues. Trimming pared 1 base from V and 0 bases from J, leaving 9 bases between. Germline values: CDR1 DFQATT, CDR2 SNEGSKA (reference sequence). The CDR3 DNA reads TGCAGTGCTAGAGTAGGAGCCGTGAACACTGAAGCTTTCTTT. This sequence encodes CSARVGAVNTEAFF.

This clonotype was picked up many times. This chain uses TRBV4-3 with TRBJ2-3, with a weak D call TRBD1 (5 bases). CDR3 length equals 13 residues. Germline loops: CDR1 LGHNA, CDR2 YSLEER. V was pared by 5 bases and J by 4 bases, with 10 bases between. CDR3 nucleotide sequence: TGCGCCAGCAGCATAAGGGGTGCAGATACGCAGTATTTT. Residues: CASSIRGADTQYF.

The chain employs TRBV5-6 and TRBJ2-2; 10 bases align to TRBD2. The length of the CDR3 is 17 residues. CDR1 and CDR2 from the germline V gene are SGHDT and YYEEEE. Trimming cost V 3 bases and J 0 bases; bases outside gene matches: 5. The DNA for the CDR3 is TGTGCCAGCAGCTGGAGAACTAGCGGGGCGAACACCGGGGAGCTGTTTTTT. It translates to CASSWRTSGANTGELFF.

At least ten counts were recorded for this clonotype. The chain combines TRBV19 with TRBJ1-1, with TRBD1 matching 10 bases. The CDR3 is 14 residues long. Trimming at V came to 3 bases and at J to 5 bases, leaving 3 bases not matched to a gene. CDR1 LNHDA and CDR2 SQIVND come from the germline V gene (reference sequence). CDR3: CASSMTGGRTEAFF. In DNA form, the CDR3 reads TGTGCCAGTAGTATGACAGGGGGCAGGACTGAAGCTTTCTTT.

The sample holds many counts of this clonotype. The chain has TRBV12-3 or TRBV12-4 and TRBJ2-7; D is unclear. Trimming cost V 6 bases and J 0 bases, with 15 bases left between them. The CDR3 consists of 15 residues. This CDR3 reads CASSDSVRSSYEQYF. The CDR3 bases are TGTGCCAGCAGCGATTCAGTACGCTCCTCCTACGAGCAGTACTTC.

The sample holds many counts of this clonotype. J is TRBJ1-2 and V is TRBV24-1; D is unresolved. The CDR3 contains 18 residues. Trimming cost V 0 bases and J 7 bases, with 23 bases left between them. Per germline, CDR1 KGHDR and CDR2 SFDVKD. The CDR3 sequence: CATSDLLFEGRTMSGYTF. In DNA, the CDR3 is TGTGCCACCAGTGATTTGCTCTTTGAAGGACGAACCATGTCTGGCTACACCTTC.

The sample holds a few counts of this clonotype. This chain connects TRBV27 to TRBJ2-3; D is undetermined. CDR3 size: 15 residues. Trimming removed 5 bases at V and 1 base at J, with 13 bases between. Germline V gene sequence: CDR1 MNHEY, CDR2 SMNVEV (reference sequence). CDR3 nucleotide sequence: TGTGCCAGCAGTGGGTTCGTGACCGGCACAGATACGCAGTATTTT. It codes for CASSGFVTGTDTQYF.

This clonotype was detected ten times or more. This rearrangement joins TRBV5-8 to TRBJ2-7, with D tentatively TRBD1 or TRBD2 (5 bases each). V lost 4 bases to trimming and J lost 3 bases, with 14 bases between them. Germline V gene lookup returns CDR1 SGHTS and CDR2 YDEGEE. CDR3 length equals 14 residues. The CDR3 DNA sequence: TGTGCCAGCAGCCCCTCCTGGGGGAACTACGAGCAGTACTTC. This encodes CASSPSWGNYEQYF.

This clonotype was picked up many times. The J gene is TRBJ1-5, the V gene TRBV25-1, with D perhaps matching TRBD1 (5 bases). The CDR3 has 15 residues. V lost 3 bases, J lost 2 bases, and 11 bases lay in between. Germline V lookup: CDR1 MGHDK, CDR2 SYGVNS. CDR3 amino acids: CASSESGPGNQPQHF. The CDR3 DNA follows: TGTGCCAGCAGTGAGTCAGGGCCGGGCAATCAGCCCCAGCATTTT. The complete variable domain, with remaining parts taken from reference TRBV25-1 and TRBJ1-5, reads EADIYQTPRYLVIGTGKKITLECSQTMGHDKMYWYQQDPGMELHLIHYSYGVNSTEKGDLSSESTVSRIRTEHFPLTLESARPSHTSQYLCASSESGPGNQPQHFGDGTRLSIL.

There are many counts of this clonotype. The CDR3 DNA reads as TGTGCCAGCAGCCAAGACCGTGGGACTAGCGTTGGAGAGACCCAGTACTTC. Residues: CASSQDRGTSVGETQYF. The V call is TRBV4-2, the J call TRBJ2-5; 10 bases agree with TRBD2. The CDR3 length is 17 residues. The germline V gene has CDR1 LGHNA and CDR2 YNFKEQ. Trimming at V came to 0 bases and at J to 4 bases, leaving 8 bases not matched to a gene.

In its sample, this clonotype was seen many times. The J gene is TRBJ2-3, the V gene TRBV4-1; a weak D match, TRBD2 (5 bases). V dropped 4 bases and J dropped 0 bases, with 17 bases sitting between them. Germline CDR1 reads MGHRA; CDR2 reads YSYEKL. This CDR3 is 17 amino acids long. The DNA for the CDR3 is TGCGCCAGCAGCCGCCCTCCCGGACGGGAAAGCACAGATACGCAGTATTTT. Its translation: CASSRPPGRESTDTQYF.

This clonotype was found many times. The chain employs TRBV19 and TRBJ1-2; D not certain. Germline V gene sequence: CDR1 LNHDA, CDR2 SQIVND (reference sequence). The V end was cut by 8 bases, the J end by 3 bases, with 13 bases between. The CDR3 length is 13 residues. CDR3 nucleotide sequence: TGTGCCAGTCATACTGACACGGACTATGGCTACACCTTC. Protein sequence: CASHTDTDYGYTF.

This clonotype was recorded many times. DNA of the CDR3: TGTGCCAGCAGCTTAGAATCCGGTTCACCCCTCCACTTT. Translation gives CASSLESGSPLHF. This chain links TRBV7-2 with TRBJ1-6; no definite D call. There are 13 residues in the CDR3. V lost 1 base, J lost 9 bases, and 7 bases lay in between. CDR1 SGHTA and CDR2 FQGNSA come from the germline V gene.

This clonotype was recorded many times. The chain couples TRBV6-1 to TRBJ2-5; the match to TRBD1 covers 8 bases. The CDR3 extends over 15 amino acids. The V segment lost 1 base and the J segment 5 bases; nucleotides outside the gene matches: 6. Per the germline V gene, CDR1 is MNHNS and CDR2 is SASEGT. For the CDR3, the DNA is TGTGCCAGCAGTGAAGAGTCAGGGGGCTGGGAGACCCAGTACTTC. Protein: CASSEESGGWETQYF.

This clonotype was seen ten or more times. The chain combines TRBV12-3 or TRBV12-4 with TRBJ2-7, with unresolved D. The ends were cut back, 1 base at V and 3 bases at J, with 10 bases in the middle. The CDR3 contains 14 residues. The CDR3 reads CASSLGIGLYEQYF. CDR3 coding DNA: TGTGCCAGCAGTTTAGGCATTGGGCTCTACGAGCAGTACTTC.

This clonotype was observed a few times. CDR3: CASTAGGAKNIQYF. The CDR3 coding sequence is TGTGCCAGCACCGCAGGGGGGGCCAAAAACATTCAGTACTTC. The chain has TRBV12-3 or TRBV12-4 and TRBJ2-4; tentatively, D is TRBD1 (7 bases). There are 14 residues in the CDR3. Trimming shortened V by 7 bases and J by 1 base, and 11 bases separated the two germline ends.

At least ten counts were recorded for this clonotype. V usage is TRBV24-1 and J usage is TRBJ2-2; TRBD1 might be the D (7 bases). V gave up 3 bases and J gave up 5 bases, with 15 bases separating them. The CDR3 loop spans 16 amino acids. Per germline, CDR1 KGHDR and CDR2 SFDVKD. CDR3 amino acids: CATSDGGTARTGELFF. The CDR3 DNA reads TGTGCCACCAGTGATGGCGGGACAGCTCGAACCGGGGAGCTGTTTTTT.

The sample holds many counts of this clonotype. The chain uses TRBV5-1 and TRBJ1-6; D is unclear. This CDR3 has 15 amino acids. Germline CDR1 reads SGHRS; CDR2 reads YFSETQ. V lost 5 bases, J lost 9 bases, and 18 bases lay in between. CDR3 nucleotides: TGCGCCAGCAGTCTTGCCGGGGTATCGGGTTCACCCCTCCACTTT. Protein product: CASSLAGVSGSPLHF.

In the case of this clonotype: This may arise from a read error, as a much more abundant clone is one base away. The rearrangement joins TRBV20-1 to TRBJ2-2, with a tentative D call TRBD1 (6 bases). Germline assignment: CDR1 DFQATT and CDR2 SNEGSKA (reference sequence). The CDR3 runs to 12 residues. Trimming shortened V by 3 bases and J by 13 bases, and 15 bases separated the two germline ends. The CDR3 loop is CSARDPSRGLFF. CDR3 DNA sequence: TGCAGTGCTAGGGACCCTTCCAGGGGGCTGTTTTTT.

This rearrangement joins TRBV7-3 to TRBJ1-1; 7 bases map to TRBD1. The CDR3 has 15 residues. The ends lost 5 bases at V and 1 base at J; junction bases unmatched: 7. Looked up from germline, CDR1 is SGHTA and CDR2 is FQGTGA. CDR3 DNA sequence: TGTGCCAGCAGCCTTCAGGGGGGCCCGAACACTGAAGCTTTCTTT. Its protein is CASSLQGGPNTEAFF.

This clonotype was counted ten times or more. This chain joins TRBV7-3 and TRBJ2-1; D ambiguous. Germline assignment: CDR1 SGHTA and CDR2 FQGTGA. The CDR3 loop spans 13 amino acids. V was clipped by 5 bases and J by 6 bases, with 11 bases between them. The DNA of the CDR3 is TGTGCCAGCAGCCCCAAGGGTGCCAATGAGCAGTTCTTC. As protein: CASSPKGANEQFF.

This clonotype was counted at least ten times. V is TRBV5-1 and J is TRBJ2-1, with 7 bases matching TRBD1. Germline lookup yields CDR1 SGHRS and CDR2 YFSETQ. The CDR3 runs 17 residues. V shed 4 bases and J 1 base; nucleotides not matched to a gene: 11. The DNA for the CDR3 is TGCGCCAGCAGCCCACACTCCACACAGGGGTCCTACAATGAGCAGTTCTTC. Protein: CASSPHSTQGSYNEQFF.

This clonotype was picked up a small number of times. The V gene is TRBV2, the J gene TRBJ2-1; D is perhaps TRBD1 (6 bases). Germline V lookup: CDR1 SNHLY, CDR2 FYNNEI. Trimming removed 7 bases at V and 7 bases at J, with 17 bases between. The CDR3 is 14 residues long. CDR3 DNA: TGTGCCAGCAAGGAACAGGGCCCCATGAATGAGCAGTTCTTC. This encodes CASKEQGPMNEQFF.

This clonotype came up a few times. The gene calls are TRBV19 and TRBJ1-5; tentative D call: TRBD1 (6 bases). Trimming pared 5 bases from V and 7 bases from J, leaving 12 bases between. This CDR3 has 13 residues. The germline gives CDR1 LNHDA, CDR2 SQIVND (reference sequence). The CDR3 reads CASSAGGGQPQHF. CDR3 sequence (DNA): TGTGCCAGTAGTGCGGGGGGCGGCCAGCCCCAGCATTTT.

The table lists this clonotype with many counts. Mismatch with germline at one junction end may stem from a read error. V usage is TRBV7-7 and J usage is TRBJ1-1, with a tentative D call TRBD1 (5 bases). CDR1 SSHAT and CDR2 FNYEAQ come from the germline V gene (reference sequence). This CDR3 region has 16 residues. The CDR3 coding sequence is TGTGCTAGCAGCCGCATCCCAATCGGGGGGAACACTGAAGCTTTCTTT. Translated: CASSRIPIGGNTEAFF.

The chain couples TRBV28 to TRBJ1-3; a possible D gene is TRBD1 (6 bases). Germline lookup yields CDR1 MDHEN and CDR2 SYDVKM. The CDR3 runs to 15 residues. V lost 10 bases and J lost 5, with 21 bases in between. The CDR3 DNA follows: TGTGCCACCACACAGGGAAACCTTTGGCGAAACACCATATATTTT. Its translation is CATTQGNLWRNTIYF.